Presented here are 26 T cell receptor beta chains from one specimen sequenced in a study of T cell responses to AZD1222 COVID-19 vaccine. The data were produced by immunoSEQ multiplex PCR, yet TCRdb's version contains in-frame clones alone and is incomplete. The table includes approximately 97,000 clones, roughly 84% detected once. The sequencing here drew on peripheral blood, taken on day 0 of AZD1222 vaccination. These receptors came from an adult in good health.

DNA of the CDR3: TGTGCCAGCAGTGAAGGCGGACTAGCGGGAGGTGAGCAGTTCTTC. Encoded protein: CASSEGGLAGGEQFF. The chain is built from TRBV6-1 and TRBJ2-1, with 14 bases identical to TRBD2. The CDR3 length is 15 residues. From germline, CDR1 is MNHNS and CDR2 SASEGT. V dropped 1 base and J dropped 9; count of bases not matched to a gene: 2.

The rearrangement uses TRBV6-2 or TRBV6-3 and TRBJ2-1; D is uncertain. This CDR3 contains 14 residues. V was clipped by 2 bases and J by 7 bases, with 12 bases between them. The germline CDR1 and CDR2 sequences are MNHEY and SVGEGT. The CDR3 here is CASSYVVNGNEQFF. In nucleotides, the CDR3 is TGTGCCAGCAGTTACGTAGTAAATGGGAATGAGCAGTTCTTC.

A single count supports this clone. The genes are TRBV18 and TRBJ2-7; TRBD2 aligns across 13 bases. Germline trimming cut 4 bases from V and 3 bases from J; bases unmatched to any gene: 3. This CDR3 spans 15 amino acids. Germline lookup yields CDR1 KGHSH and CDR2 LQKENI. The CDR3 nucleotides read TGTGCCAGCTCACAAGGGACTAGCGGGATCTACGAGCAGTACTTC. Translating gives CASSQGTSGIYEQYF. The full variable domain, with the rest looked up from reference TRBV18 and TRBJ2-7, is NAGVMQNPRHLVRRRGQEARLRCSPMKGHSHVYWYRQLPEEGLKFMVYLQKENIIDESGMPKERFSAEFPKEGPSILRIQQVVRGDSAAYFCASSQGTSGIYEQYFGPGTRLTVT.

V usage is TRBV6-2 or TRBV6-3 and J usage is TRBJ1-2, with a weak D call TRBD1 (6 bases). CDR1 and CDR2 from the germline V gene are MNHEY and SVGEGT. This CDR3 contains 16 residues. V shed 5 bases and J shed 7 bases, with 23 bases lying between them. For the CDR3, the DNA is TGTGCCAGCAGTAGAAACTCACAGGGAAGCTTCTCTGGCTACACCTTC. It specifies CASSRNSQGSFSGYTF.

This chain joins TRBV28 and TRBJ1-5; no clear D. V was pared by 6 bases and J by 10 bases, with 16 bases between. The V gene's germline CDR1 is MDHEN and CDR2 SYDVKM. This CDR3 comprises 13 residues. The CDR3 region has the DNA TGTGCCAGCAGCCCGGGGTCTTTGGTCCCCCAGCATTTT. Encoded protein: CASSPGSLVPQHF.

The J gene is TRBJ2-1, the V gene TRBV7-2; 9 nucleotides match TRBD2. Germline CDR1 reads SGHTA; CDR2 reads FQGNSA. The V gene end was trimmed by 2 bases and the J gene end by 8 bases; junction bases not matched to a gene: 13. This CDR3 is built from 17 residues. This CDR3 reads CASSLSGGGATVYEQFF. The CDR3 bases are TGTGCCAGCAGCTTAAGTGGCGGGGGGGCCACGGTCTATGAGCAGTTCTTC.

A word on this clone: One end of the junction fails to match germline, which may point to a read error. CDR3 coding DNA: TGTGCCAGTAGTCTAGAAAGGGGGGGTAGGGGAGCTTTCTTT. Translating gives CASSLERGGRGAFF. The V and J genes are TRBV19 and TRBJ1-1, with D tentatively TRBD1 (6 bases). Germline assignment: CDR1 LNHDA and CDR2 SQIVND (reference sequence). The CDR3 has 14 amino acids.

This clone has only a few counts. This rearrangement joins TRBV7-8 to TRBJ1-2; D call uncertain. The V end was cut by 0 bases, the J end by 8 bases, with 13 bases between. The CDR3 has 14 residues. Germline V CDR1 and CDR2: SGHVS, FQNEAQ. DNA of the CDR3: TGTGCCAGCAGCTTAGCGGAGGGCCTGAGGGGCTACACCTTC. It encodes CASSLAEGLRGYTF.

The chain recombines TRBV20-1 with TRBJ2-3, with D unresolved. Deletions cut 2 bases from V and 14 bases from J, with 14 bases between. Per the germline V gene, CDR1 is DFQATT and CDR2 is SNEGSKA (reference sequence). The CDR3 totals 11 residues. In DNA form, the CDR3 reads TGCAGTGCTAGATTATCAGAGGCTCGGTATTTT. Its translation: CSARLSEARYF.

This rearrangement joins TRBV7-8 to TRBJ1-5, with 7 bases lining up with TRBD1. The CDR3 is 13 amino acids. The junction had 5 bases not matched to a gene; V was cut back by 5 bases and J by 7 bases. In germline, CDR1 is SGHVS, CDR2 FQNEAQ. DNA of the CDR3: TGTGCCAGCAGCGCAGACAGGGAACAGCCCCAGCATTTT. Translating gives CASSADREQPQHF.

The chain is built from TRBV7-3 and TRBJ2-5, with 9 bases fitting TRBD1. Germline assignment: CDR1 SGHTA and CDR2 FQGTGA. CDR3 length: 14 residues. Trimming cost V 5 bases and J 5 bases; bases outside gene matches: 6. The CDR3 loop is CASSPTGGWETQYF. CDR3 in DNA: TGTGCCAGCAGCCCCACAGGGGGCTGGGAGACCCAGTACTTC.

The chain has TRBV6-5 and TRBJ1-5; D uncertain. Per the germline V gene, CDR1 is MNHEY and CDR2 is SVGAGI. The CDR3 loop spans 13 amino acids. With 10 bases removed from V and 2 bases from J, the gap between germline ends came to 12 bases. The CDR3 loop is CATGNTGNQPQHF. The CDR3 nucleotides are TGTGCCACCGGTAATACTGGCAATCAGCCCCAGCATTTT.

This sequence joins TRBV4-2 and TRBJ2-6; D is uncertain. The CDR3 contains 16 residues. The germline CDR1 and CDR2 sequences are LGHNA and YNFKEQ. The germline V and J ends were trimmed by 5 bases and 2 bases, with 13 bases remaining between them. CDR3 in amino acids: CASSAYSTPGANVLTF. CDR3 sequence (DNA): TGTGCCAGCAGCGCCTACAGTACTCCTGGGGCCAACGTCCTGACTTTC.

The chain joins TRBV28 to TRBJ1-6, with D unclear. In germline, CDR1 is MDHEN, CDR2 SYDVKM. CDR3 size: 16 residues. Trimming stripped 2 bases from V and 9 bases from J, with 17 bases between. CDR3 nucleotide sequence: TGTGCCAGCAGTTTAGGGCCCGGGAGCCGGGCTTCACCCCTCCACTTT. Protein product: CASSLGPGSRASPLHF.

The rearrangement joins TRBV28 to TRBJ2-2, with D hard to call. The CDR3 loop spans 14 amino acids. The V and J ends lost 7 bases and 7 bases respectively, with 16 bases between them. Germline loops: CDR1 MDHEN, CDR2 SYDVKM. The CDR3, as DNA: TGTGCCAGCACCTCTGGTGGGGTGGGCGGGGAGCTGTTTTTT. This sequence encodes CASTSGGVGGELFF. The variable domain in full, with the rest retrieved from reference TRBV28 and TRBJ2-2, is DVKVTQSSRYLVKRTGEKVFLECVQDMDHENMFWYRQDPGLGLRLIYFSYDVKMKEKGDIPEGYSVSREKKERFSLILESASTNQTSMYLCASTSGGVGGELFFGEGSRLTVL.

This clone was detected once. The chain uses TRBV7-2 and TRBJ2-3; 8 bases agree with TRBD1. V shed 5 bases, J shed 4 bases, and the junction held 5 bases outside the gene matches. This CDR3 region has 14 residues. Germline V gene data show CDR1 as SGHTA and CDR2 as FQGNSA. The DNA of the CDR3 is TGTGCCAGCAGCAGACAGGGGTCCCCAGATACGCAGTATTTT. This sequence encodes CASSRQGSPDTQYF.

The V call is TRBV5-1, the J call TRBJ2-3; 8 positions agree with TRBD1. The CDR3 contains 15 residues. J was trimmed by 2 bases and V by 3 bases; bases with no gene match: 5. In germline, CDR1 is SGHRS, CDR2 YFSETQ. The CDR3 here is CASSSRTGNTDTQYF. DNA of the CDR3: TGCGCCAGCAGCTCCAGGACAGGGAACACAGATACGCAGTATTTT.

A few counts support this clone. The rearrangement joins TRBV19 to TRBJ1-1; D not resolved. V lost 5 bases and J lost 8, with 12 bases in between. This CDR3 has 12 amino acids. Germline lookup yields CDR1 LNHDA and CDR2 SQIVND (reference sequence). DNA of the CDR3: TGTGCCAGTAGTCCTACCGCCCTGGAAGCTTTCTTT. Translation gives CASSPTALEAFF.

The chain joins TRBV9 to TRBJ2-3; the D gene is possibly TRBD1 (6 bases). Germline V gene data show CDR1 as SGDLS and CDR2 as YYNGEE. V was trimmed by 0 bases and J by 2 bases, leaving 13 bases between them. The length of the CDR3 is 16 residues. The CDR3 spells CASSVAEGTLTDTQYF. The CDR3 DNA sequence: TGTGCCAGCAGCGTAGCAGAGGGGACACTCACAGATACGCAGTATTTT.

The chain couples TRBV4-3 to TRBJ1-6; D not certain. Per the germline V gene, CDR1 is LGHNA and CDR2 is YSLEER. Trimming took 0 bases from V and 9 from J, leaving 18 bases between them. There are 17 residues in the CDR3. CDR3 nucleotides: TGCGCCAGCAGCCAAGATGGGTGGACCCTACCAGGTTCACCCCTCCACTTT. Its protein product is CASSQDGWTLPGSPLHF.

V usage is TRBV18 and J usage is TRBJ1-1; possible D gene TRBD1, 6 bases. The germline CDR1 and CDR2 sequences are KGHSH and LQKENI. Trimming cost V 6 bases and J 5 bases, with 16 bases left between them. The CDR3 loop spans 14 amino acids. The CDR3 region has the DNA TGTGCCAGCTCTCCCTCAGGGGCTGGAACTGAAGCTTTCTTT. This sequence encodes CASSPSGAGTEAFF.

This clone was seen only a few times. The rearrangement uses TRBV24-1 and TRBJ2-3; the D gene is possibly TRBD1 (5 bases). The CDR3 length is 16 residues. V gave up 4 bases and J gave up 6 bases, with 19 bases separating them. From germline, CDR1 is KGHDR and CDR2 SFDVKD. DNA for the CDR3: TGTGCCACCAGTGACCCGACAGCGTCCTCGACGGATACGCAGTATTTT. Amino acids: CATSDPTASSTDTQYF.

The chain recombines TRBV28 with TRBJ1-5, with D hard to call. This CDR3 is built from 16 residues. V dropped 2 bases and J dropped 0 bases, with 11 bases sitting between them. In germline, CDR1 is MDHEN, CDR2 SYDVKM. The CDR3 region has the DNA TGTGCCAGCAGTTTACTCAGCCGTCTTAGCAATCAGCCCCAGCATTTT. It is translated as CASSLLSRLSNQPQHF.

At least ten counts were recorded for this clone. This chain joins TRBV28 and TRBJ2-7; tentative D call: TRBD1 (5 bases). Between the trimmed V and J ends, which lost 7 bases and 6 bases, there was a span of 10 bases. The CDR3 runs 11 residues. Germline V lookup: CDR1 MDHEN, CDR2 SYDVKM. CDR3 amino acids: CASKDNAEQYF. The CDR3 DNA follows: TGTGCCAGCAAGGACAATGCCGAGCAGTACTTC.

This clone appeared a single time. The chain recombines TRBV4-1 with TRBJ1-5, with D tentatively TRBD1 (6 bases). V was pared by 4 bases and J by 3 bases, with 16 bases between. CDR3 length equals 16 residues. The V gene's germline CDR1 is MGHRA and CDR2 YSYEKL. The CDR3 region has the DNA TGCGCCAGCAGCCTTGCAGGGGCCCCGACCAATCAGCCCCAGCATTTT. Amino acids: CASSLAGAPTNQPQHF.

The gene calls are TRBV12-3 or TRBV12-4 and TRBJ1-2; D uncertain. Trimming shortened V by 6 bases and J by 5 bases, and 10 bases separated the two germline ends. The CDR3 extends over 12 amino acids. The CDR3 spells CASSQGPYGYTF. For the CDR3, the DNA is TGTGCCAGCAGCCAAGGGCCTTATGGCTACACCTTC.